This T cell receptor (beta chain) was captured in a study of cytomegalovirus exposure and HLA in healthy donors. V was cut by 4 bases and J by 0 bases, with 10 bases left in between. Germline CDR1 and CDR2: SQVTM and ANQGSEA. The CDR3 contains 13 residues. 13 Jbeta primers and 60 Vbeta primers were used for the PCR. Data came from immunoSEQ multiplex PCR; TCRdb stores just in-frame clones and leaves some out. The table lists 90,000 to 100,000 clones, about three quarters of them singletons. The source of this sequence is a man in his sixties in good health and CMV-seropositive. V is TRBV29-1 and J is TRBJ2-7; perhaps TRBD2 as D (6 bases). Sequencing was performed on PBMCs. The CDR3 reads CSVVAGGSYEQYF. The CDR3 DNA sequence: TGCAGCGTTGTAGCCGGGGGCTCCTACGAGCAGTACTTC.